This T cell receptor beta chain was profiled in a study of T-cell reconstitution after alpha-beta-depleted transplantation in children. Study-level points and caveats: Some patients owed their high day-60 TCRbeta diversity to surviving recipient T cells and thymic progenitors.

Preparation of the TCRbeta library was carried out with unique molecular identifiers. Each CDR3 protein is one row after TCRdb ran MiXCR on the PCR reads. The sample yields hundreds of thousands of distinct CDR3 sequences, 15% to 20% seen once. Notes on this clonotype: What it binds is not known.

This CDR3 comprises 15 residues. Germline assignment: CDR1 KGHSH and CDR2 LQKENI. With 5 bases clipped from V and 4 bases from J, the junction kept 8 bases outside the gene matches. The source material was PBMCs, mostly from graft donor cells, sampled 360 days after TCRalphabeta/CD19-depleted stem cell transplant. The chain couples TRBV18 to TRBJ1-1; 9 bases fit TRBD1. The receptor's source is a boy under two years old who had a stem cell transplant for Wiskott-Aldrich syndrome, so the T cells may come from the graft donor. CDR3 sequence (DNA): TGTGCCAGCTCAGTCACCGGGACAGGGAGCACTGAAGCTTTCTTT. Its translation is CASSVTGTGSTEAFF.